This is a list of T cell receptor beta chains from one sample in a study of T-cell memory formation after mild COVID-19. TCRdb passed the 5' RACE reads through MiXCR, listing each CDR3 protein once. Seen here are 470,000 or so distinct CDR3 sequences, around a quarter observed once, and the top ten hold about 12%. The sample consisted of PBMCs or a T cell subset sorted from them (not recorded which). The receptors derive from an adult woman who had mild COVID-19 (a few samples of this study predate the infection). Cell type and time point are not known. The CDR3 runs from the conserved cysteine through the conserved F or W. The D gene is left open where the match is weak. Only part of the rows carry a size: once, few, many, or a class if the clone is expanded.

j_call d_call clone_size v_call cdr3_nt cdr3_aa
TRBJ2-2 NA NA TRBV5-1 TGCGCCAGCAGCTTGCCCTCCGGGACCACGAGGACCGGGGAGCTGTTTTTT CASSLPSGTTRTGELFF
TRBJ2-7 NA few TRBV6-1 TGTGCCAGCAAGGCCAACTACGAGCAGTACTTC CASKANYEQYF
TRBJ2-1 TRBD1 NA TRBV9 TGTGCCAGCAGCGTAGCGCCCGGACAGGGGATCTTCAATGAGCAGTTCTTC CASSVAPGQGIFNEQFF
TRBJ2-4 TRBD1 NA TRBV6-1 TGTGCCAGCAGTGTGGACAGGGGGCAGGGAATTCAGTACTTC CASSVDRGQGIQYF
TRBJ1-4 NA NA TRBV7-3 TGTGCCAGCAGTTCGGGGCCAAATGAAAAACTGTTTTTT CASSSGPNEKLFF
TRBJ2-7 NA few TRBV4-1 TGCGCCAGCAGCCTTAACTTGGGGGCCTACGAGCAGTACTTC CASSLNLGAYEQYF
TRBJ2-3 NA few TRBV7-3 TGTGCCAGCACCGCCGTGGGTGGCTCCCTAGATACGCAGTATTTT CASTAVGGSLDTQYF
TRBJ2-5 TRBD2 once TRBV20-1 TGCAGTTCAGCGGGGGGCCAAGAGACCCAGTACTTC CSSAGGQETQYF
TRBJ1-4 NA NA TRBV19 TGTGCCAGTAGTATCCGCAGCCGGGATGAAAAACTGTTTTTT CASSIRSRDEKLFF
TRBJ1-2 NA few TRBV11-2 TGTGCCAGCAGCACCGGGCTGGGGGGGCCCCTTAACTATGGCTACACCTTC CASSTGLGGPLNYGYTF
TRBJ2-2 TRBD2 NA TRBV4-2 TGTGCCAGCAGCCCATCTTCCAGCGGGGGTGACACCGGGGAGCTGTTTTTT CASSPSSSGGDTGELFF
TRBJ2-5 TRBD2 NA TRBV5-1 TGCGCCAGCAGCTTATCCGGGACTAGCGGGGGAAAAGAGACCCAGTACTTC CASSLSGTSGGKETQYF
TRBJ2-6 NA NA TRBV18 TGTGCCAGCTCATCAACCGGGCCCGCTACGGCCAACGTCCTGACTTTC CASSSTGPATANVLTF
TRBJ1-1 NA NA TRBV19 TGTGCCAGTAGGGTGGGCACTGAAGCTTTCTTT CASRVGTEAFF
TRBJ2-5 TRBD2 few TRBV7-8 TGTGCCAGCAGCACCGGACTAGCGGGAGGGCCTAGGGGGGAGACCCAGTACTTC CASSTGLAGGPRGETQYF
TRBJ1-2 TRBD1 once TRBV5-1 TGCGCCAGCAGCCCGGACAGGTTCGGGGGCTACACCTTC CASSPDRFGGYTF
TRBJ1-5 TRBD1 few TRBV15 TGTGCCACCAGCAGAGGGGACAGTCTCCTGGAGGGCCACAATCAGCCCCAGCATTTT CATSRGDSLLEGHNQPQHF
TRBJ2-1 TRBD2 NA TRBV6-5 TGTGCCAGCAGTTACTCAGCGGGAGGTCTCCACAATGAGCAGTTCTTC CASSYSAGGLHNEQFF
TRBJ2-1 NA few TRBV20-1 TGCAGTGCTAGAAGATTAGCGGACCTCTCCTACAATGAGCAGTTCTTC CSARRLADLSYNEQFF
TRBJ2-7 NA NA TRBV29-1 TGCAGCGTTGAAAGTGACAGCAGCTCCTACGAGCAGTACTTC CSVESDSSSYEQYF
TRBJ1-2 NA NA TRBV11-3 TGTGCCAGCAGCTTAGCTGGAGTATACTCTAGCGGCTACACCTTC CASSLAGVYSSGYTF
TRBJ2-7 TRBD2 few TRBV7-9 TGTGCCAGCAGCTCCCCTTATAGCCCCTTGAGCGGGACGACCTATTACGAGCAGTACTTC CASSSPYSPLSGTTYYEQYF
TRBJ2-5 TRBD1 many TRBV12-3/TRBV12-4 TGTGCCAGCAGTTTTTCACAGGGGTATGAGACCCAGTACTTC CASSFSQGYETQYF
TRBJ2-1 NA few TRBV7-9 TGTGCCAGCAGCTTAGCGGGACGAACGAGCTACAATGAGCAGTTCTTC CASSLAGRTSYNEQFF
TRBJ2-5 NA NA TRBV19 TGTGCCAGTAGCTCGAGGGGGATCCCTACCGAGACCCAGTACTTC CASSSRGIPTETQYF
TRBJ2-7 NA few TRBV12-3/TRBV12-4 TGTGCCAGCAGGACCTCGGTCGTCGACGAGCAGTACTTC CASRTSVVDEQYF
TRBJ1-2 NA NA TRBV7-2 TGTGCCAGCAGCCTGGGACTGGCTCAGAGTAGGTATGGCTACACCTTC CASSLGLAQSRYGYTF
TRBJ2-1 TRBD2 few TRBV20-1 TGCAGTGCTAGAGATCCCGGAGCGGGAGCGCGGCAGTTCTTC CSARDPGAGARQFF
TRBJ2-3 NA few TRBV19 TGTGCCAGTAGGAGACAACAGGGCCCCACAGATACGCAGTATTTT CASRRQQGPTDTQYF